What follows is one TCR beta chain and its context. Its specificity is not known. One end of the junction fails to match germline, which may point to a read error. This sample stems from a study of CD8 T cells in ankylosing spondylitis. Study-wide results and limits: In reactive arthritis synovial fluid and blood, some motif variants had been reported before. Seven to nine highly homologous variants made up a TCR beta motif, and this motif appeared characteristic of ankylosing spondylitis blood.

Quantitative 5'-RACE with molecular barcodes produced the TCR beta libraries. TCRdb itself ran the 5' RACE reads through MiXCR, one entry per CDR3 protein. This table holds roughly 100,000 distinct CDR3 sequences, roughly 8.3% found once. CDR3 length: 14 residues. Per the germline V gene, CDR1 is SGHDT and CDR2 is YYEEEE. The chain combines TRBV5-6 with TRBJ1-5, with unresolved D. The sequence derives from a male donor with ankylosing spondylitis or in good health (not recorded which). The sequenced sample was blood, either unsorted or a sorted T cell fraction (not recorded which). The CDR3 DNA is TGTGCCAGCAGCTTGGGGGGAAGCAATCAGCCCGAGCATTTT. Translating it yields CASSLGGSNQPEHF.